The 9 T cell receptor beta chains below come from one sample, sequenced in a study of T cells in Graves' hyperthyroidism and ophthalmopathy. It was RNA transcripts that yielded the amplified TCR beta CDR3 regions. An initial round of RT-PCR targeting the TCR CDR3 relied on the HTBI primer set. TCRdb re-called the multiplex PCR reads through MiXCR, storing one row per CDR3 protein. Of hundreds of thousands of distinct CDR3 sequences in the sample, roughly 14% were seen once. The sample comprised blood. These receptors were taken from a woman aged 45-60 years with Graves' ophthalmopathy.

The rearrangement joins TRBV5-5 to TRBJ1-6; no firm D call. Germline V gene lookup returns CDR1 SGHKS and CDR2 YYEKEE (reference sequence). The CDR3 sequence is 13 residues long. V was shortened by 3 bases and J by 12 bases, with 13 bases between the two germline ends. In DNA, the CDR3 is TGTGCCAGCAGCTCCCCTTTAGGGCGACCCCTCCACTTT. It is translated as CASSSPLGRPLHF.

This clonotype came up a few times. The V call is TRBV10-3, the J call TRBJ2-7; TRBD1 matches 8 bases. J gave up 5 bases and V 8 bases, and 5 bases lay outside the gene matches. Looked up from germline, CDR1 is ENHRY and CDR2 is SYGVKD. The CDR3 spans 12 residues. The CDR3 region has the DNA TGTGCCATCGGTTTGACAGGGGACGAGCAGTACTTC. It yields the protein CAIGLTGDEQYF.

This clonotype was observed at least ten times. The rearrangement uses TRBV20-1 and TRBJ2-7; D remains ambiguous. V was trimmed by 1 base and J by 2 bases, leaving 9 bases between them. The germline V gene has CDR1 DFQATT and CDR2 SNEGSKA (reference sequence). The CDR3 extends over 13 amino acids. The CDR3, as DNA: TGCAGTGCTAGAGTACTGTCAACCTACGAGCAGTACTTC. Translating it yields CSARVLSTYEQYF.

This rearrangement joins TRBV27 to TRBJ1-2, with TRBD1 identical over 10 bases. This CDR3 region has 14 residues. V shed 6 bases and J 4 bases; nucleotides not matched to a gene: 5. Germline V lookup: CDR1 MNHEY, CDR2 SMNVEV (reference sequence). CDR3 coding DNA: TGTGCCAGCAGGGGGGACAGGGGAGGCTATGGCTACACCTTC. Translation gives CASRGDRGGYGYTF.

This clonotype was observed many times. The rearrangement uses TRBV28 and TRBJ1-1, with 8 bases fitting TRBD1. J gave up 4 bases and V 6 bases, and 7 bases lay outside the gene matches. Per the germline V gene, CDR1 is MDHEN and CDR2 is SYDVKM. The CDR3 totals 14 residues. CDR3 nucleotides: TGTGCCAGCAGCGGACAGGGTCTCTTCACTGAAGCTTTCTTT. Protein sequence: CASSGQGLFTEAFF.

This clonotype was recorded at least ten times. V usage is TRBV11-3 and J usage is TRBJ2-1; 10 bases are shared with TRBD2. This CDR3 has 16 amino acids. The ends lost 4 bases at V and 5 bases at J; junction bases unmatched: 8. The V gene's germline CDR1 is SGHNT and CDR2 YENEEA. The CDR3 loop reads CASSSPGTSANNEQFF. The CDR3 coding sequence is TGTGCCAGCAGCTCCCCCGGGACTAGCGCCAACAATGAGCAGTTCTTC.

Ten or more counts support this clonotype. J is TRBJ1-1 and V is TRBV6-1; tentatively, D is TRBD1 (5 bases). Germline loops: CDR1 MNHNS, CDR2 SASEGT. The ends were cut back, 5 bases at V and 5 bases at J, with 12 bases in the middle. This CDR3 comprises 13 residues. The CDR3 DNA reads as TGTGCCAGCAGTTATTCAGCAGGGACTGAAGCTTTCTTT. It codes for CASSYSAGTEAFF.

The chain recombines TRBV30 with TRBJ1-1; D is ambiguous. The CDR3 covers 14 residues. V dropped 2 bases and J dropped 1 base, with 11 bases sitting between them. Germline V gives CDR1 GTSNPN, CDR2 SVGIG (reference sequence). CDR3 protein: CAWSLKAGNTEAFF. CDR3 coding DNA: TGTGCCTGGAGTTTGAAGGCAGGGAACACTGAAGCTTTCTTT. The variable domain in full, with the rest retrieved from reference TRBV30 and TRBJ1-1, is SQTIHQWPATLVQPVGSPLSLECTVEGTSNPNLYWYRQAAGRGLQLLFYSVGIGQISSEVPQNLSASRPQDRQFILSSKKLLLSDSGFYLCAWSLKAGNTEAFFGQGTRLTVV.

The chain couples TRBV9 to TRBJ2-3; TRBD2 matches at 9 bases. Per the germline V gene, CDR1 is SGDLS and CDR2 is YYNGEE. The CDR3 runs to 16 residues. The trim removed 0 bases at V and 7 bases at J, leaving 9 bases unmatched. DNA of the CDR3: TGTGCCAGCAGCGTAGTGGCTAGCGGGGTCCCAAATACGCAGTATTTT. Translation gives CASSVVASGVPNTQYF.